This T cell receptor (beta chain) derives from a study of CD8 T cells in ankylosing spondylitis. This clonotype was detected ten times or more. TCRdb independently ran MiXCR on the 5' RACE reads; one entry per CDR3 protein. Counted here are more than 150,000 distinct CDR3 sequences, approximately 18% occurring once; the ten biggest clones make up approximately 4.3%. CDR3 length: 14 residues. Germline V lookup: CDR1 SGHAT, CDR2 FQNNGV. The junction had 7 bases not matched to a gene; V was cut back by 5 bases and J by 5 bases. Sequencing was done on a sample of blood, either unsorted or a sorted T cell fraction (not recorded which). The V gene is TRBV11-2, the J gene TRBJ2-7; 9 bases are shared with TRBD1. This sequence was found in a male donor aged 10-29 years with ankylosing spondylitis or in good health (not recorded which). CDR3 amino acids: CASSRPGQGHEQYV. CDR3 DNA: TGTGCCAGCAGCCGGCCGGGACAGGGACACGAGCAGTACGTC.